The 26 T cell receptor beta chains below come from one sample, sequenced in a study of OX40 agonist ivuxolimab in advanced cancers. Profiling relied on immunoSEQ multiplex PCR, and the TCRdb table lists in-frame clones only, not all of them. The data show around 35,000 clones, about 82% seen once. The source was CD4+ or CD8+ T cells sorted from blood, collected in a trial of the OX40 agonist ivuxolimab. The source is an adult with an advanced solid tumor such as melanoma, head and neck, liver or kidney cancer.

The chain links TRBV29-1 to TRBJ2-3; maybe TRBD1 (6 bases). The CDR3 runs to 13 residues. V was trimmed by 4 bases and J by 5 bases, leaving 13 bases between them. Germline CDR1 SQVTM, CDR2 ANQGSEA. CDR3 sequence (DNA): TGCAGCGTTGGCAGGGGCCCACAAGATACGCAGTATTTT. Translated: CSVGRGPQDTQYF.

The chain carries TRBV9 and TRBJ2-1, with D maybe TRBD1 (6 bases). The V end lost 2 bases, the J end lost 0 bases, and 9 bases lay between the germline ends. Germline CDR1 reads SGDLS; CDR2 reads YYNGEE. The CDR3 covers 15 residues. The DNA of the CDR3 is TGTGCCAGCAGCGTCCGGGACACCTCCTACAATGAGCAGTTCTTC. Protein product: CASSVRDTSYNEQFF.

The chain carries TRBV19 and TRBJ1-2, with D hard to call. The V gene lost 6 bases and the J gene lost 0 bases, with 8 bases spanning the gap. This CDR3 is 13 amino acids long. The germline V gene encodes CDR1 LNHDA and CDR2 SQIVND (reference sequence). CDR3 DNA sequence: TGTGCCAGTAGAGATGTTCCTAACTATGGCTACACCTTC. Its protein is CASRDVPNYGYTF.

The rearrangement joins TRBV19 to TRBJ1-5, with D maybe TRBD1 (5 bases). The ends were cut back, 3 bases at V and 4 bases at J, with 13 bases in the middle. This CDR3 contains 15 residues. CDR1 is LNHDA, CDR2 SQIVND, per germline (reference sequence). The CDR3 reads CASSIGAIGNQPQHF. CDR3 coding DNA: TGTGCCAGTAGTATTGGGGCGATCGGGAATCAGCCCCAGCATTTT.

The V call is TRBV27, the J call TRBJ2-3; 8 bases fit TRBD2. CDR1 and CDR2 from the germline V gene are MNHEY and SMNVEV (reference sequence). With V trimmed by 7 bases and J by 4 bases, 7 bases remained unmatched. The CDR3 runs to 14 residues. The CDR3 spells CASTVAGGPDTQYF. The CDR3 DNA reads TGTGCCAGCACGGTTGCGGGAGGACCAGATACGCAGTATTTT.

The chain is built from TRBV5-1 and TRBJ1-2; 9 bases map to TRBD1. The J segment lost 9 bases and the V segment lost 4 bases, leaving 13 bases of the junction unmatched. Germline V gene sequence: CDR1 SGHRS, CDR2 YFSETQ. CDR3 length equals 15 residues. Here the CDR3 DNA reads TGCGCCAGCAGCGCTAAAATCGGGACAGGGATGCGCTACACCTTC. As protein: CASSAKIGTGMRYTF.

The chain couples TRBV29-1 to TRBJ1-2, with no clear D. The CDR3 sequence is 13 residues long. The germline CDR1 and CDR2 sequences are SQVTM and ANQGSEA. Trimming shortened V by 7 bases and J by 4 bases, and 16 bases separated the two germline ends. The CDR3 DNA reads as TGCAGCGCCAACCTCCGTGGCGCCTATGGCTACACCTTC. Its translation: CSANLRGAYGYTF.

The chain couples TRBV19 to TRBJ2-7; D possibly corresponds to TRBD2 (5 bases). The germline CDR1 and CDR2 sequences are LNHDA and SQIVND (reference sequence). Trimming pared 5 bases from V and 2 bases from J, leaving 16 bases between. This CDR3 is 15 amino acids long. CDR3 in DNA: TGTGCCAGTAGTGTGTGGGCCGGGAATACCTACGAGCAGTACTTC. Its translation is CASSVWAGNTYEQYF.

The J gene is TRBJ2-3, the V gene TRBV7-9, with D unresolved. Germline V CDR1 and CDR2: SEHNR, FQNEAQ (reference sequence). The CDR3 totals 15 residues. Trimming cost V 7 bases and J 4 bases, with 18 bases left between them. Written as DNA, the CDR3 is TGTGCCAGCATCTCCTGGACGCCCTCGTCAGATACGCAGTATTTT. Encoded protein: CASISWTPSSDTQYF.

The rearrangement links TRBV18 to TRBJ1-1; no clear D. This CDR3 has 13 amino acids. Germline CDR1 KGHSH, CDR2 LQKENI. Deletions cut 2 bases from V and 0 bases from J, with 4 bases between. The CDR3 DNA sequence: TGTGCCAGCTCACCAGCGATGAACACTGAAGCTTTCTTT. Translated, it gives CASSPAMNTEAFF.

The V gene is TRBV28, the J gene TRBJ2-7; D is undetermined. The germline V gene encodes CDR1 MDHEN and CDR2 SYDVKM. CDR3 length: 13 residues. V was shortened by 7 bases and J by 2 bases, with 12 bases between the two germline ends. The CDR3 loop reads CASKEGQAYEQYF. The CDR3 DNA reads as TGTGCCAGCAAAGAAGGGCAGGCCTACGAGCAGTACTTC.

The gene calls are TRBV6-6 and TRBJ1-5; the D is unclear. The CDR3 covers 15 residues. Trimming removed 2 bases from V and 0 bases from J, with 8 bases in between. In germline, CDR1 is MNHNY, CDR2 SVGAGI (reference sequence). CDR3 DNA: TGTGCCAGCAGTTACGAAGGCTTTAGCAATCAGCCCCAGCATTTT. This codes for CASSYEGFSNQPQHF.

This clone was found once. The chain combines TRBV5-1 with TRBJ2-1; perhaps TRBD1 as D (6 bases). This CDR3 is built from 16 residues. Trimming stripped 0 bases from V and 5 bases from J, with 15 bases between. Germline V gene data show CDR1 as SGHRS and CDR2 as YFSETQ. The CDR3 bases are TGCGCCAGCAGCTTGGAGCTCAGGGGAATCGACAATGAGCAGTTCTTC. This encodes CASSLELRGIDNEQFF.

Concerning this clone itself: No DNA is shown, since the ends of the CDR3 on it are uncertain; the CDR3 is the one TCRdb lists. V usage is TRBV6-6 and J usage is TRBJ2-7; the D call TRBD1 from the table was never checked on the DNA. Per the germline V gene, CDR1 is MNHNY and CDR2 is SVGAGI (reference sequence). The CDR3 length is 13 residues, termini included. The CDR3 loop is CASSSSGRQEQYF.

This clone came up many times. The chain is built from TRBV6-1 and TRBJ2-7; 8 bases fit TRBD1. Germline-derived CDR1 and CDR2 are MNHNS and SASEGT. Trimming took 2 bases from V and 2 from J; bases not matched to a gene: 5. The CDR3 is 15 amino acids. This CDR3 is CASSEQGALPYEQYF. The DNA for the CDR3 is TGTGCCAGCAGTGAACAGGGGGCCCTTCCCTACGAGCAGTACTTC.

J is TRBJ2-7 and V is TRBV6-1; D unresolved. Germline V gene lookup returns CDR1 MNHNS and CDR2 SASEGT. CDR3 length: 12 residues. V dropped 4 bases and J dropped 4 bases, with 8 bases sitting between them. Here the CDR3 reads CASSVGRYEQYF. The CDR3 DNA is TGTGCCAGCAGTGTCGGACGGTACGAGCAGTACTTC.

V is TRBV9 and J is TRBJ2-3, with 12 nucleotides matching TRBD2. CDR3 size: 17 residues. Germline V gives CDR1 SGDLS, CDR2 YYNGEE. The ends lost 3 bases at V and 3 bases at J; junction bases unmatched: 8. CDR3 sequence reads: CASSARLAGGLTDTQYF. The CDR3 DNA follows: TGTGCCAGCAGCGCCAGGCTAGCGGGGGGGCTGACAGATACGCAGTATTTT.

The chain has TRBV18 and TRBJ1-1, with D hard to call. Germline V CDR1 and CDR2: KGHSH, LQKENI. CDR3 length: 12 amino acids. V was shortened by 3 bases and J by 5 bases, with 7 bases between the two germline ends. CDR3 bases: TGTGCCAGCTCACCGGCCAGTACTGAAGCTTTCTTT. Encoded protein: CASSPASTEAFF.

This clone was observed a single time. The chain employs TRBV4-2 and TRBJ2-3, with a possible D match to TRBD2 (7 bases). The CDR3 length is 16 residues. Trimming removed 3 bases at V and 2 bases at J, with 15 bases between. Germline CDR1 and CDR2: LGHNA and YNFKEQ. CDR3 residues: CASSQGGGGYTDTQYF. DNA for the CDR3: TGTGCCAGCAGCCAGGGAGGGGGGGGATACACAGATACGCAGTATTTT.

The V and J genes are TRBV2 and TRBJ2-2; TRBD2 aligns across 7 bases. Germline CDR1 is SNHLY and CDR2 is FYNNEI. Losses at the gene ends were 6 bases for V and 5 bases for J; bases not matched to a gene: 18. This CDR3 comprises 18 residues. The CDR3 DNA reads as TGTGCCAGCAGAGCCCCTGGGGAGGGCGTTCGATGGACCGGGGAGCTGTTTTTT. Its translation is CASRAPGEGVRWTGELFF.

This chain uses TRBV19 with TRBJ2-5; D not resolved. Germline CDR1 reads LNHDA; CDR2 reads SQIVND (reference sequence). The CDR3 is 14 amino acids. V was pared by 3 bases and J by 1 base, with 9 bases between. Here the CDR3 reads CASSIMRSQETQYF. The CDR3 coding sequence is TGTGCCAGTAGTATCATGAGAAGCCAAGAGACCCAGTACTTC.

This chain links TRBV5-8 with TRBJ2-7, with D unresolved. Germline V gene data show CDR1 as SGHTS and CDR2 as YDEGEE. The CDR3 runs 17 residues. V lost 1 base, J lost 7 bases, and 24 bases lay in between. In nucleotides, the CDR3 is TGTGCCAGCAGCTTGTGGAGAGTCAGGTCGACGTCGCGGGAGCAGTACTTC. Its translation is CASSLWRVRSTSREQYF.

CDR3 sequence: CASSFKIGEQYF. As DNA, the CDR3 is TGTGCCAGCAGCTTCAAAATTGGGGAGCAGTACTTC. V usage is TRBV5-4 and J usage is TRBJ2-7; D unclear. This CDR3 spans 12 amino acids. Germline lookup yields CDR1 SGHNT and CDR2 YYREEE (reference sequence). V was shortened by 2 bases and J by 7 bases, with 10 bases between the two germline ends. Based on the CDR3 plus reference TRBV5-4 and TRBJ2-7, the full variable domain is ETGVTQSPTHLIKTRGQQVTLRCSSQSGHNTVSWYQQALGQGPQFIFQYYREEENGRGNFPPRFSGLQFPNYSSELNVNALELDDSALYLCASSFKIGEQYFGPGTRLTVT.

The chain carries TRBV7-8 and TRBJ1-4; D gene uncertain. The CDR3 covers 14 residues. Germline V CDR1 and CDR2: SGHVS, FQNEAQ. V lost 1 base and J 11 bases, leaving 14 bases between the germline ends. The CDR3 reads CASSLEWSTGKLFF. For the CDR3, the DNA is TGTGCCAGCAGCTTAGAATGGTCCACGGGGAAACTGTTTTTT.

This chain connects TRBV7-9 to TRBJ1-4; maybe TRBD1 (5 bases). The CDR3 contains 14 residues. V was shortened by 5 bases and J by 4 bases, with 11 bases between the two germline ends. The germline V gene has CDR1 SEHNR and CDR2 FQNEAQ (reference sequence). The CDR3 is CASSDQGDNEKLFF. The CDR3 DNA is TGTGCCAGCAGCGATCAGGGAGATAATGAAAAACTGTTTTTT.

The rearrangement uses TRBV6-5 and TRBJ1-2; D gene ambiguous. The V end was cut by 2 bases, the J end by 7 bases, with 11 bases between. Looked up from germline, CDR1 is MNHEY and CDR2 is SVGAGI. CDR3 length: 13 residues. CDR3 region: CASSYVGVGGYTF. The CDR3 region has the DNA TGTGCCAGCAGTTACGTTGGGGTGGGTGGCTACACCTTC.